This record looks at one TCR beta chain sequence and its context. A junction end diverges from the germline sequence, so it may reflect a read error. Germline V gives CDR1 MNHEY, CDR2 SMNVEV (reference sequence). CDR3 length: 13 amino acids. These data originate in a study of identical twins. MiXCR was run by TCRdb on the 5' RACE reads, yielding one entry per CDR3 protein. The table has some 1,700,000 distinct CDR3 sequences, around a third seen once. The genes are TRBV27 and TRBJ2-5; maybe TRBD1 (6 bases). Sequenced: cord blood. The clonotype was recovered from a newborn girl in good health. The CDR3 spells CANSLSGRGEQYF. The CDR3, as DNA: TGTGCCAACAGTTTAAGTGGCAGGGGAGAGCAGTACTTC.